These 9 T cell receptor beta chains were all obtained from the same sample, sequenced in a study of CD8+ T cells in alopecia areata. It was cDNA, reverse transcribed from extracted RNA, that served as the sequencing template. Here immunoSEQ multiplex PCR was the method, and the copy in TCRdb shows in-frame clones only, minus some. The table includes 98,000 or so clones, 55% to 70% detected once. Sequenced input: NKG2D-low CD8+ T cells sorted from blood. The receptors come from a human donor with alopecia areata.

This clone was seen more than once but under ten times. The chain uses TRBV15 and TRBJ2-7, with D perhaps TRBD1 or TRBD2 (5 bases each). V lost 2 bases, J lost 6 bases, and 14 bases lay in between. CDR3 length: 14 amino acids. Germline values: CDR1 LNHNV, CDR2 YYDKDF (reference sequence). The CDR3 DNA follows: TGTGCCACCAGCAGATACTCGGGACCCCGCGAGCAGTACTTC. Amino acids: CATSRYSGPREQYF.

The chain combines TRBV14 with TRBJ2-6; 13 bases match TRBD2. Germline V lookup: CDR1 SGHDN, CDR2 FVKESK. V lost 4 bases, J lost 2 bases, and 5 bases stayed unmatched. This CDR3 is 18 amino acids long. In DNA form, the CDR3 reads TGTGCCAGCAGCCCTACTAGCGGGAGGGCCGCTGGGGCCAACGTCCTGACTTTC. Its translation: CASSPTSGRAAGANVLTF.

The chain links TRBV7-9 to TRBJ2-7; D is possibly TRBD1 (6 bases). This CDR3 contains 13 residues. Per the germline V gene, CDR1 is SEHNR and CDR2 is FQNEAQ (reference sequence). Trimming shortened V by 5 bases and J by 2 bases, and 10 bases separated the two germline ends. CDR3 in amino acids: CASSPGQTYEQYF. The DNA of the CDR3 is TGTGCCAGCAGCCCGGGACAAACCTACGAGCAGTACTTC. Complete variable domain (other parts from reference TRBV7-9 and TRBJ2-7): DTGVSQNPRHKITKRGQNVTFRCDPISEHNRLYWYRQTLGQGPEFLTYFQNEAQLEKSRLLSDRFSAERPKGSFSTLEIQRTEQGDSAMYLCASSPGQTYEQYFGPGTRLTVT.

The CDR3 nucleotides are TGTGCCAGCAGCCCCCAGGGGCAGAGCGACTACGAGCAGTACTTC. Translation: CASSPQGQSDYEQYF. The chain uses TRBV9 and TRBJ2-7, with D perhaps matching TRBD1 (6 bases). V lost 4 bases, J lost 3 bases, and 17 bases lay in between. Germline loops: CDR1 SGDLS, CDR2 YYNGEE. The CDR3 sequence is 15 residues long.

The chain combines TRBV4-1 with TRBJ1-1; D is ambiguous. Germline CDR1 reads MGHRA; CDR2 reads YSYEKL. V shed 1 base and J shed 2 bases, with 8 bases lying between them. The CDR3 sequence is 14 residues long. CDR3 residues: CASSQATVNTEAFF. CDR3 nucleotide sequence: TGCGCCAGCAGCCAAGCGACTGTTAACACTGAAGCTTTCTTT.

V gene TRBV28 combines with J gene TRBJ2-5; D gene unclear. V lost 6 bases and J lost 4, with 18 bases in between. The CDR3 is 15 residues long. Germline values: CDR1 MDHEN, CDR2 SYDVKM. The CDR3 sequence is CASSFLSPSGETQYF. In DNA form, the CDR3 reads TGTGCCAGCAGCTTCTTATCCCCATCGGGAGAGACCCAGTACTTC.

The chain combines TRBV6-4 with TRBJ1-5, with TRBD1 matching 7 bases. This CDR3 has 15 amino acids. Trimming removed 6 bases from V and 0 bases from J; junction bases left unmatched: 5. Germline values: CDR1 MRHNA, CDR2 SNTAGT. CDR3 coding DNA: TGTGCCAGCAGAAGCACAGGGGATAGCAATCAGCCCCAGCATTTT. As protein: CASRSTGDSNQPQHF.

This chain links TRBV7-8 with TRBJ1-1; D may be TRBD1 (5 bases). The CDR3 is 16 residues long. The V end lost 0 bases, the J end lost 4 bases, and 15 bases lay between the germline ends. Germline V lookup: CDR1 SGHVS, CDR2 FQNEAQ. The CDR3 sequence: CASSLAGQPGGTEAFF. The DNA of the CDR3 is TGTGCCAGCAGCTTAGCGGGCCAACCGGGGGGCACTGAAGCTTTCTTT.

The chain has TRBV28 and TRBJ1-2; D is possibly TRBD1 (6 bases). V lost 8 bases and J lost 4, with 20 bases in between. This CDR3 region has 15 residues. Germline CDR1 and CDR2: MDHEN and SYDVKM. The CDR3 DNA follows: TGTGCCAGCCACCTCGCCAGGGGTTATGGCTATGGCTACACCTTC. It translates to CASHLARGYGYGYTF.